Detailed here is one T cell receptor beta chain. It was RNA transcripts that yielded the amplified TCR beta CDR3 regions. The TCR CDR3 first-round RT-PCR relied on the HTBI primer set. TCRdb re-derived calls from the multiplex PCR reads in MiXCR, one entry per CDR3 protein. The data show roughly 660,000 distinct CDR3 sequences, 15% to 20% seen once. CDR3 length equals 14 residues. V was cut by 7 bases and J by 5 bases, with 15 bases left in between. CDR1 MNHNS and CDR2 SASEGT come from the germline V gene. This sample stems from a study of T cells in Graves' hyperthyroidism and ophthalmopathy. This sequence originates from a man between 50 and 59 years old with Graves' hyperthyroidism. V usage is TRBV6-1 and J usage is TRBJ2-1; D is undetermined. The specimen was blood. Here the CDR3 reads CASIAEFINNEQFF. The DNA for the CDR3 is TGTGCCAGCATCGCCGAGTTTATAAACAATGAGCAGTTCTTC.